This entry concerns a single TCR beta chain. Its antigen is not identified. This sample stems from a study of cytomegalovirus exposure and HLA in healthy donors. All the people who gave samples were healthy bone marrow donors. The PCR used 60 Vbeta and 13 Jbeta primers. Measured with immunoSEQ multiplex PCR; TCRdb has only the in-frame clones, and not every one. The sample has about 130,000 clones; roughly 80% are singletons. Germline V lookup: CDR1 MDHEN, CDR2 SYDVKM. The length of the CDR3 is 13 residues. Trimming stripped 5 bases from V and 8 bases from J, with 13 bases between. Whole-study results and caveats: TRBV6-2, TRBV6-3 and some other V segments were excluded as indistinguishable.

Specimen: PBMCs. This chain links TRBV28 with TRBJ1-5; D not resolved. The TCR was taken from a man between 45 and 60 years old in good health and CMV-seronegative. This CDR3 reads CASSPTVREPQHF. In DNA form, the CDR3 reads TGTGCCAGCAGTCCCACCGTCCGGGAGCCCCAGCATTTT.